One sample yielded the 13 T cell receptor beta chains listed below, sequenced in a study of shared clonotypes between healthy human individuals. Using immunoSEQ multiplex PCR, the repertoire was profiled, and TCRdb retains in-frame clones only, with some absent. The table has fewer than 550,000 clones, about 79% seen once. The sample consisted of PBMCs. All receptors derive from a middle-aged woman in good health. Some clones in this sample may be carry-over from other donors' samples.

This clone was seen a few times. The chain uses TRBV5-1 and TRBJ2-7, with D hard to call. The CDR3 sequence is 13 residues long. Trimming pared 0 bases from V and 3 bases from J, leaving 7 bases between. Germline values: CDR1 SGHRS, CDR2 YFSETQ. The chain's CDR3 is CASSLEQSYEQYF. CDR3 coding DNA: TGCGCCAGCAGCTTGGAACAGAGCTACGAGCAGTACTTC.

This clone appeared many times. Other DNA sequences in the same sample also yield this CDR3. This CDR3 is CASSLQGTGELFF. For the CDR3, the DNA is TGTGCCAGCAGTTTGCAGGGAACCGGGGAGCTGTTTTTT. J is TRBJ2-2 and V is TRBV6-5; possibly TRBD1 for D (5 bases). The CDR3 has 13 residues. Trimming stripped 4 bases from V and 5 bases from J, with 8 bases between. CDR1 and CDR2 (germline): MNHEY, SVGAGI.

Worth noting for this clone: Since the CDR3 does not end with the conserved phenylalanine or tryptophan, this likely comes from a read error. The chain links TRBV27 to TRBJ2-7, with TRBD1 as a possible D gene (6 bases). Trimming cost V 6 bases and J 7 bases, with 16 bases left between them. The germline gives CDR1 MNHEY, CDR2 SMNVEV (reference sequence). The CDR3 runs 13 residues. The DNA for the CDR3 is TGTGCCAGCAGGGACAGACTACGTTGGGAGCAGTACTCC. Protein: CASRDRLRWEQYS.

The rearrangement links TRBV11-2 to TRBJ2-7; no firm D call. With 4 bases removed from V and 3 bases from J, the gap between germline ends came to 16 bases. Germline-derived CDR1 and CDR2 are SGHAT and FQNNGV. The CDR3 has 15 amino acids. This chain's CDR3 is CASSSLKVGNYEQYF. The CDR3 bases are TGTGCCAGCAGCTCTCTTAAGGTGGGAAACTACGAGCAGTACTTC.

The sample holds one count of this clone. One end of the junction does not line up with germline, which may come from a read error. J is TRBJ1-2 and V is TRBV29-1; D ambiguous. Germline V CDR1 and CDR2: SQVTM, ANQGSEA. The CDR3 length is 13 residues. This chain's CDR3 is CSVDAAATGGHTF. The CDR3 DNA reads TGCAGCGTTGACGCGGCAGCGACTGGTGGCCACACCTTC.

This clone was seen a single time. This chain connects TRBV4-3 to TRBJ2-7; D is unclear. Looked up from germline, CDR1 is LGHNA and CDR2 is YSLEER. V was trimmed by 0 bases and J by 0 bases, leaving 6 bases between them. CDR3 length equals 14 residues. The CDR3: CASSQDRSSYEQYF. For the CDR3, the DNA is TGCGCCAGCAGCCAAGATCGCAGCTCCTACGAGCAGTACTTC.

This chain uses TRBV2 with TRBJ2-7; 12 nucleotides line up with TRBD2. The CDR3 loop spans 11 amino acids. The V gene end was trimmed by 7 bases and the J gene end by 9 bases; junction bases not matched to a gene: 1. Germline V gene lookup returns CDR1 SNHLY and CDR2 FYNNEI. CDR3 region: CASKLAGGQYF. In nucleotides, the CDR3 is TGTGCCAGCAAACTAGCGGGAGGGCAGTACTTC.

The rearrangement joins TRBV29-1 to TRBJ2-3; D is unresolved. Germline V lookup: CDR1 SQVTM, CDR2 ANQGSEA. This CDR3 has 13 residues. Trimming cost V 3 bases and J 6 bases, with 13 bases left between them. CDR3 bases: TGCAGCGTTGAGCTGCCCACGGAGGATACGCAGTATTTT. Residues: CSVELPTEDTQYF.

The V and J genes are TRBV30 and TRBJ2-2, with 9 bases fitting TRBD1. The J segment lost 1 base and the V segment lost 3 bases, leaving 18 bases of the junction unmatched. Germline V gene data show CDR1 as GTSNPN and CDR2 as SVGIG (reference sequence). The CDR3 has 20 residues. The CDR3 DNA sequence: TGTGCCTGGAGCCGCGACGTTACCGGGACAGGGACGAAGAACACCGGGGAGCTGTTTTTT. Protein product: CAWSRDVTGTGTKNTGELFF. Based on the CDR3 plus reference TRBV30 and TRBJ2-2, the full variable domain is SQTIHQWPATLVQPVGSPLSLECTVEGTSNPNLYWYRQAAGRGLQLLFYSVGIGQISSEVPQNLSASRPQDRQFILSSKKLLLSDSGFYLCAWSRDVTGTGTKNTGELFFGEGSRLTVL.

The chain carries TRBV15 and TRBJ1-3; no clear D. CDR1 is LNHNV and CDR2 is YYDKDF in the germline V gene (reference sequence). V dropped 3 bases and J dropped 0 bases, with 9 bases sitting between them. This CDR3 comprises 15 residues. CDR3 bases: TGTGCCACCAGCAGCCCTGGTCGCTCTGGAAACACCATATATTTT. This sequence encodes CATSSPGRSGNTIYF.

This chain uses TRBV11-2 with TRBJ2-2; D is undetermined. This CDR3 has 14 amino acids. Germline CDR1 SGHAT, CDR2 FQNNGV. V lost 4 bases and J 8 bases, leaving 14 bases between the germline ends. The CDR3 protein is CASSYRTDTGELFF. The CDR3 region has the DNA TGTGCCAGCAGCTACCGAACAGATACTGGGGAGCTGTTTTTT.

The V gene is TRBV6-1, the J gene TRBJ1-4; the D gene is possibly TRBD1 (5 bases). The V end was cut by 7 bases, the J end by 0 bases, with 12 bases between. This CDR3 is 15 amino acids long. The germline CDR1 and CDR2 sequences are MNHNS and SASEGT. The CDR3 nucleotides read TGTGCCAGCATGAGGGACGTTGCAACTAATGAAAAACTGTTTTTT. Translated, it gives CASMRDVATNEKLFF.

The chain has TRBV18 and TRBJ2-5, with D unclear. The CDR3 has 14 amino acids. Germline V lookup: CDR1 KGHSH, CDR2 LQKENI. V was shortened by 0 bases and J by 2 bases, with 7 bases between the two germline ends. The CDR3: CASSPPNLQETQYF. CDR3 DNA sequence: TGTGCCAGCTCACCACCGAACCTTCAAGAGACCCAGTACTTC.